The 30 T cell receptor beta chains below all came from one sample that was sequenced in a study of cytomegalovirus exposure and HLA in healthy donors. The data were produced by immunoSEQ multiplex PCR, yet TCRdb's version contains in-frame clones alone and is incomplete. Of about 150,000 clones in the sample, about 87% were seen once. Sequencing was done on a sample of PBMCs. The receptors come from a woman younger than 45 in good health and CMV-seropositive.

The rearrangement uses TRBV28 and TRBJ2-3; a weak D match, TRBD2 (6 bases). The CDR3 is 14 residues long. The V gene lost 2 bases and the J gene lost 6 bases, with 12 bases spanning the gap. Germline V lookup: CDR1 MDHEN, CDR2 SYDVKM. For the CDR3, the DNA is TGTGCCAGCAGTTTAATTCCAGGAGGGGATACGCAGTATTTT. Residues: CASSLIPGGDTQYF.

This chain uses TRBV19 with TRBJ2-1; D possibly corresponds to TRBD2 (6 bases). The CDR3 extends over 15 amino acids. V was cut by 3 bases and J by 0 bases, with 9 bases left in between. The germline V gene has CDR1 LNHDA and CDR2 SQIVND (reference sequence). The CDR3: CASSIFGSSYNEQFF. In DNA form, the CDR3 reads TGTGCCAGTAGTATCTTCGGGAGCTCCTACAATGAGCAGTTCTTC. The complete variable domain, with remaining parts taken from reference TRBV19 and TRBJ2-1, reads DGGITQSPKYLFRKEGQNVTLSCEQNLNHDAMYWYRQDPGQGLRLIYYSQIVNDFQKGDIAEGYSVSREKKESFPLTVTSAQKNPTAFYLCASSIFGSSYNEQFFGPGTRLTVL.

The J gene is TRBJ2-7, the V gene TRBV2; TRBD2 matches at 10 bases. The CDR3 has 18 amino acids. Germline V gives CDR1 SNHLY, CDR2 FYNNEI. V was pared by 5 bases and J by 2 bases, with 15 bases of the junction left unmatched. CDR3 sequence reads: CASSSESPWTSGTYEQYF. As DNA, the CDR3 is TGTGCCAGCAGTTCCGAATCGCCTTGGACTAGCGGTACCTACGAGCAGTACTTC.

This chain uses TRBV6-4 with TRBJ2-1, with a weak D call TRBD1 (6 bases). Trimming pared 2 bases from V and 7 bases from J, leaving 12 bases between. The CDR3 has 14 residues. Germline lookup yields CDR1 MRHNA and CDR2 SNTAGT. CDR3 nucleotide sequence: TGTGCCAGCAGTGACCGCCCAGGGGTGAATGAGCAGTTCTTC. Residues: CASSDRPGVNEQFF.

This clone occurred once. The V gene is TRBV19, the J gene TRBJ2-2, with 9 bases identical to TRBD1. V shed 6 bases, J shed 7 bases, and the junction held 6 bases outside the gene matches. Germline V gene sequence: CDR1 LNHDA, CDR2 SQIVND (reference sequence). This CDR3 spans 14 amino acids. The CDR3 reads CASRTQGAGGELFF. In nucleotides, the CDR3 is TGTGCCAGTAGAACACAGGGGGCAGGCGGGGAGCTGTTTTTT.

This clone was counted a single time. The chain links TRBV6-9 to TRBJ2-3, with D tentatively TRBD1 (6 bases). With 8 bases removed from V and 2 bases from J, the gap between germline ends came to 29 bases. Germline V gene sequence: CDR1 MNHGY, CDR2 SVAAGI. The length of the CDR3 is 19 residues. In DNA, the CDR3 is TGTGCCAGCTTCGAATATATCCGCGGACAGCCGTCTAACACAGATACGCAGTATTTT. Amino acids: CASFEYIRGQPSNTDTQYF.

CDR3 amino acids: CASYPRGGGYETQYF. The CDR3 region has the DNA TGTGCCAGCTACCCACGAGGCGGGGGCTATGAGACCCAGTACTTC. The J gene is TRBJ2-5, the V gene TRBV21-1; no DNA check was done on the table's D call, TRBD2. TRBV21-1 is flagged as a pseudogene. The CDR3 has 15 amino acids.

The chain couples TRBV9 to TRBJ1-1; the D gene is possibly TRBD1 (6 bases). Germline V gene sequence: CDR1 SGDLS, CDR2 YYNGEE. V lost 0 bases to trimming and J lost 4 bases, with 16 bases between them. The CDR3 consists of 16 residues. The CDR3 DNA follows: TGTGCCAGCAGCGTAGACCCCACAGGGATGAGCACTGAAGCTTTCTTT. Translated, it gives CASSVDPTGMSTEAFF. The full variable domain, in which reference TRBV9 and TRBJ1-1 provide the parts outside the CDR3, is DSGVTQTPKHLITATGQRVTLRCSPRSGDLSVYWYQQSLDQGLQFLIQYYNGEERAKGNILERFSAQQFPDLHSELNLSSLELGDSALYFCASSVDPTGMSTEAFFGQGTRLTVV.

The CDR3 sequence: CASSYDLTNQPQHF. The DNA of the CDR3 is TGTGCCAGCAGTTACGACTTGACTAATCAGCCCCAGCATTTT. The rearrangement joins TRBV6-6 to TRBJ1-5; no clear D gene. V gave up 2 bases and J gave up 4 bases, with 9 bases separating them. The CDR3 has 14 residues. Germline CDR1 reads MNHNY; CDR2 reads SVGAGI (reference sequence).

The V and J genes are TRBV11-2 and TRBJ1-1; TRBD1 aligns across 7 bases. Looked up from germline, CDR1 is SGHAT and CDR2 is FQNNGV. The CDR3 is made up of 15 amino acids. V gave up 5 bases and J gave up 7 bases; unmatched junction bases: 13. The CDR3 loop is CASSPYRGQVHEAFF. The CDR3 DNA reads as TGTGCCAGCAGCCCCTACCGCGGACAGGTGCATGAAGCTTTCTTT.

The J gene is TRBJ2-1, the V gene TRBV5-1, with D perhaps matching TRBD1 (5 bases). Germline CDR1 is SGHRS and CDR2 is YFSETQ. The CDR3 covers 12 residues. Trimming left V 7 bases short and J 4 bases short, with 9 bases between. For the CDR3, the DNA is TGCGCCAGCGGCGACAGATACAATGAGCAGTTCTTC. Amino acids: CASGDRYNEQFF.

The chain uses TRBV27 and TRBJ1-1; no clear D. The CDR3 covers 16 residues. V lost 4 bases to trimming and J lost 1 base, with 16 bases between them. CDR1 MNHEY and CDR2 SMNVEV come from the germline V gene (reference sequence). The CDR3 region has the DNA TGTGCCAGCAGTTCCACCTCTTGGTGGCCGAACACTGAAGCTTTCTTT. Translated: CASSSTSWWPNTEAFF.

The rearrangement links TRBV7-8 to TRBJ2-7; TRBD2 aligns across 9 bases. The CDR3 contains 15 residues. J gave up 2 bases and V 6 bases, and 8 bases lay outside the gene matches. In germline, CDR1 is SGHVS, CDR2 FQNEAQ. In nucleotides, the CDR3 is TGTGCCAGCAGTGACAAGCGGGAGGTTCCCTACGAGCAGTACTTC. Encoded protein: CASSDKREVPYEQYF.

The rearrangement links TRBV7-8 to TRBJ1-2; a possible D gene is TRBD1 (5 bases). The V end was cut by 3 bases, the J end by 4 bases, with 12 bases between. The CDR3 is 14 amino acids. Germline V lookup: CDR1 SGHVS, CDR2 FQNEAQ. The CDR3 coding sequence is TGTGCCAGCAGCTTGGACATAATAGGCTATGGCTACACCTTC. It encodes CASSLDIIGYGYTF.

The rearrangement links TRBV9 to TRBJ2-7; TRBD2 matches at 7 bases. The CDR3 sequence is 14 residues long. The V gene's germline CDR1 is SGDLS and CDR2 YYNGEE. Trimming cost V 4 bases and J 3 bases; bases outside gene matches: 7. CDR3 sequence (DNA): TGTGCCAGCAGCCTAGGACTAGTCGGCTACGAGCAGTACTTC. Amino acids: CASSLGLVGYEQYF. The full variable domain, its missing parts supplied by reference TRBV9 and TRBJ2-7, is DSGVTQTPKHLITATGQRVTLRCSPRSGDLSVYWYQQSLDQGLQFLIQYYNGEERAKGNILERFSAQQFPDLHSELNLSSLELGDSALYFCASSLGLVGYEQYFGPGTRLTVT.

The chain links TRBV28 to TRBJ2-6, with 7 bases aligning to TRBD1. V shed 4 bases and J 2 bases; nucleotides not matched to a gene: 11. The CDR3 is 18 amino acids. Germline V gene sequence: CDR1 MDHEN, CDR2 SYDVKM. CDR3 coding DNA: TGTGCCAGCAGTTCGGTACAGGGGAAAGGGCCTGGGGCCAACGTCCTGACTTTC. Translating it yields CASSSVQGKGPGANVLTF. The full variable domain, in which reference TRBV28 and TRBJ2-6 provide the parts outside the CDR3, is DVKVTQSSRYLVKRTGEKVFLECVQDMDHENMFWYRQDPGLGLRLIYFSYDVKMKEKGDIPEGYSVSREKKERFSLILESASTNQTSMYLCASSSVQGKGPGANVLTFGAGSRLTVL.

The chain has TRBV2 and TRBJ1-3; 7 positions match TRBD1. CDR1 SNHLY and CDR2 FYNNEI come from the germline V gene. This CDR3 contains 15 residues. Losses at the gene ends were 4 bases for V and 2 bases for J; bases not matched to a gene: 5. CDR3 loop: CASSAGQPTGNTIYF. The CDR3 region has the DNA TGTGCCAGCAGTGCGGGACAGCCGACTGGAAACACCATATATTTT.

The V call is TRBV2, the J call TRBJ2-7; 10 nucleotides match TRBD1. CDR1 is SNHLY and CDR2 is FYNNEI in the germline V gene. V shed 4 bases and J 0 bases; nucleotides not matched to a gene: 3. CDR3 length equals 15 residues. The CDR3 here is CASSVDRGPSYEQYF. The CDR3 coding sequence is TGTGCCAGCAGTGTCGACAGGGGGCCCTCCTACGAGCAGTACTTC.

The V and J genes are TRBV2 and TRBJ1-3; no clear D gene. The CDR3 spans 14 residues. V was clipped by 3 bases and J by 0 bases, with 6 bases between them. Germline values: CDR1 SNHLY, CDR2 FYNNEI. CDR3 loop: CASSDTASGNTIYF. CDR3 in DNA: TGTGCCAGCAGTGACACAGCCTCTGGAAACACCATATATTTT.

The chain links TRBV28 to TRBJ2-6; possibly TRBD1 for D (5 bases). V dropped 8 bases and J dropped 0 bases, with 14 bases sitting between them. The CDR3 length is 16 residues. Germline-derived CDR1 and CDR2 are MDHEN and SYDVKM. The CDR3 reads CASSQGGSSGANVLTF. CDR3 DNA sequence: TGTGCCAGCTCTCAGGGTGGAAGCTCTGGGGCCAACGTCCTGACTTTC.

The gene calls are TRBV19 and TRBJ2-2; TRBD1 is a possible D gene (5 bases). Germline CDR1 is LNHDA and CDR2 is SQIVND (reference sequence). This CDR3 spans 14 amino acids. Trimming took 7 bases from V and 0 from J, leaving 9 bases between them. In DNA, the CDR3 is TGTGCCAGTACGCGGACATCGAACACCGGGGAGCTGTTTTTT. It is translated as CASTRTSNTGELFF. The full variable domain, rest sourced from reference TRBV19 and TRBJ2-2, is DGGITQSPKYLFRKEGQNVTLSCEQNLNHDAMYWYRQDPGQGLRLIYYSQIVNDFQKGDIAEGYSVSREKKESFPLTVTSAQKNPTAFYLCASTRTSNTGELFFGEGSRLTVL.

V usage is TRBV28 and J usage is TRBJ2-1, with D tentatively TRBD2 (5 bases). The CDR3 is made up of 14 amino acids. Per the germline V gene, CDR1 is MDHEN and CDR2 is SYDVKM. Trimming pared 2 bases from V and 9 bases from J, leaving 14 bases between. CDR3 residues: CASSLTRVRGEQFF. CDR3 nucleotides: TGTGCCAGCAGTTTAACCCGGGTCCGGGGTGAGCAGTTCTTC. The full variable domain, with the rest looked up from reference TRBV28 and TRBJ2-1, is DVKVTQSSRYLVKRTGEKVFLECVQDMDHENMFWYRQDPGLGLRLIYFSYDVKMKEKGDIPEGYSVSREKKERFSLILESASTNQTSMYLCASSLTRVRGEQFFGPGTRLTVL.

This chain connects TRBV11-2 to TRBJ1-1; no clear D gene. CDR3 length: 14 amino acids. Germline CDR1 and CDR2: SGHAT and FQNNGV. Trimming pared 5 bases from V and 1 base from J, leaving 11 bases between. The CDR3 bases are TGTGCCAGCAGCCTACAGAAACCGAACACTGAAGCTTTCTTT. Its translation is CASSLQKPNTEAFF.

The chain couples TRBV19 to TRBJ2-3, with TRBD1 matching over 11 bases. This CDR3 comprises 18 residues. Germline V gene sequence: CDR1 LNHDA, CDR2 SQIVND (reference sequence). The J segment lost 0 bases and the V segment lost 4 bases, leaving 9 bases of the junction unmatched. CDR3 sequence reads: CASSTDRGPFSSTDTQYF. The CDR3 coding sequence is TGTGCCAGTAGTACGGACAGGGGGCCTTTTTCAAGCACAGATACGCAGTATTTT.

V and J are TRBV5-1 and TRBJ2-1; D uncertain. Germline CDR1 is SGHRS and CDR2 is YFSETQ. The CDR3 length is 12 residues. V lost 7 bases to trimming and J lost 8 bases, with 13 bases between them. The CDR3 nucleotides read TGCGCCAGCGGGCCTCAAATCGATGAGCAGTTCTTC. Amino acid sequence: CASGPQIDEQFF.

This chain connects TRBV11-2 to TRBJ2-1, with TRBD1 matching over 10 bases. CDR3 length: 15 amino acids. From germline, CDR1 is SGHAT and CDR2 FQNNGV. V gave up 5 bases and J gave up 7 bases; unmatched junction bases: 8. This CDR3 reads CASSDQTGGWNEQFF. CDR3 DNA: TGTGCCAGCAGCGATCAGACAGGGGGCTGGAATGAGCAGTTCTTC.

This chain connects TRBV19 to TRBJ2-3, with 9 positions matching TRBD2. The V gene end was trimmed by 4 bases and the J gene end by 4 bases; junction bases not matched to a gene: 6. The CDR3 covers 15 residues. Germline values: CDR1 LNHDA, CDR2 SQIVND (reference sequence). The CDR3 DNA is TGTGCCAGTAGTACCCTAGCGGGGCAGGCAGATACGCAGTATTTT. This encodes CASSTLAGQADTQYF.

The J gene is TRBJ2-7, the V gene TRBV7-6; TRBD2 might be the D (5 bases). Trimming took 1 base from V and 5 from J, leaving 6 bases between them. Germline lookup yields CDR1 SGHVS and CDR2 FNYEAQ. CDR3 size: 12 residues. CDR3 region: CASSLVEDEQYF. CDR3 bases: TGTGCCAGCAGCTTAGTGGAGGACGAGCAGTACTTC. Using reference TRBV7-6 and TRBJ2-7 for the parts outside the CDR3, the full variable domain is GAGVSQSPRYKVTKRGQDVALRCDPISGHVSLYWYRQALGQGPEFLTYFNYEAQQDKSGLPNDRFSAERPEGSISTLTIQRTEQRDSAMYRCASSLVEDEQYFGPGTRLTVT.

The V and J genes are TRBV5-4 and TRBJ2-4; D unclear. With 3 bases removed from V and 7 bases from J, the gap between germline ends came to 14 bases. Germline V gene data show CDR1 as SGHNT and CDR2 as YYREEE (reference sequence). This CDR3 has 14 residues. The CDR3, as DNA: TGTGCCAGCAGCTCGCCTCTCCAGGCGAACATTCAGTACTTC. It encodes CASSSPLQANIQYF.

The rearrangement uses TRBV27 and TRBJ2-3; maybe TRBD1 (5 bases). V gave up 3 bases and J gave up 1 base, with 11 bases separating them. Per the germline V gene, CDR1 is MNHEY and CDR2 is SMNVEV (reference sequence). The CDR3 runs to 15 residues. The CDR3 DNA reads as TGTGCCAGCAGTTTTTGTGGACACTGCACAGATACGCAGTATTTT. Its protein product is CASSFCGHCTDTQYF.